These 10 T cell receptor beta chains originate from one sample sequenced in a study of T-cell reconstitution after alpha-beta-depleted transplantation in children. Unique molecular identifiers were used to barcode this TCRbeta library. TCRdb re-called the PCR reads through MiXCR, storing one row per CDR3 protein. The sample gives fewer than 750,000 distinct CDR3 sequences, roughly 27% of which show up once; under 45% is in the top ten. Here the sequenced sample was PBMCs, taken before TCRalphabeta/CD19-depleted stem cell transplant. These receptors came from a boy in the first two years of life with Wiskott-Aldrich syndrome, due to receive a stem cell transplant.

This clonotype has just a few counts. One junction end does not reproduce the germline sequence, and a read error may be involved. CDR3 region: CASSFTMGGSVSHEQYF. The CDR3 nucleotides read TGTGCCAGCAGTTTTACTATGGGCGGGAGCGTCTCCCACGAGCAGTACTTC. V and J are TRBV12-3 or TRBV12-4 and TRBJ2-7, with 7 bases lining up with TRBD2. CDR3 length: 17 residues.

The J gene is TRBJ1-5, the V gene TRBV27; D possibly corresponds to TRBD1 (5 bases). Germline-derived CDR1 and CDR2 are MNHEY and SMNVEV (reference sequence). V shed 6 bases and J shed 4 bases, with 16 bases lying between them. The CDR3 runs 15 residues. The CDR3 region is CASSPPGGWNQPQHF. In DNA form, the CDR3 reads TGTGCCAGCAGCCCACCGGGGGGATGGAATCAGCCCCAGCATTTT.

The chain employs TRBV20-1 and TRBJ1-4; 9 nucleotides align to TRBD1. The CDR3 is 13 amino acids. The germline gives CDR1 DFQATT, CDR2 SNEGSKA (reference sequence). J gave up 7 bases and V 3 bases, and 3 bases lay outside the gene matches. CDR3 coding DNA: TGCAGTGCTAGGACAGGGGGTAGTGAAAAACTGTTTTTT. Its protein product is CSARTGGSEKLFF.

This clonotype was observed a handful of times. The chain has TRBV7-2 and TRBJ2-6; D may be TRBD2 (6 bases). This CDR3 has 17 amino acids. CDR1 and CDR2 (germline): SGHTA, FQGNSA. The ends were cut back, 2 bases at V and 2 bases at J, with 13 bases in the middle. CDR3 DNA: TGTGCCAGCAGCTTACTCCTCGGGGGAGCTGGGGCCAACGTCCTGACTTTC. Amino acid sequence: CASSLLLGGAGANVLTF.

The rearrangement uses TRBV28 and TRBJ1-3; 11 bases fit TRBD1. Germline CDR1 MDHEN, CDR2 SYDVKM. J gave up 3 bases and V 6 bases, and 1 base lay outside the gene matches. This CDR3 contains 14 residues. The CDR3 is CASRGTGGGNTIYF. For the CDR3, the DNA is TGTGCCAGCAGAGGGACAGGGGGTGGAAACACCATATATTTT.

The V and J genes are TRBV10-3 and TRBJ2-3; TRBD2 matches 7 bases. J gave up 8 bases and V 6 bases, and 5 bases lay outside the gene matches. CDR3 length equals 12 residues. Germline V gives CDR1 ENHRY, CDR2 SYGVKD. The CDR3 sequence: CAISGLETTQYF. The CDR3 region has the DNA TGTGCCATCAGCGGACTAGAGACTACGCAGTATTTT.

V and J are TRBV4-1 and TRBJ2-1; 10 bases align to TRBD2. The CDR3 is made up of 16 amino acids. The junction had 10 bases not matched to a gene; V was cut back by 1 base and J by 10 bases. CDR1 and CDR2 from the germline V gene are MGHRA and YSYEKL. The DNA of the CDR3 is TGCGCCAGCAGCCAAGTCACCCTAGCGGGAGAAGGAGAGCAGTTCTTC. Translation: CASSQVTLAGEGEQFF.

The chain couples TRBV5-1 to TRBJ2-1; D remains unclear. From germline, CDR1 is SGHRS and CDR2 YFSETQ. The CDR3 runs 15 residues. V shed 0 bases and J shed 4 bases, with 11 bases lying between them. In DNA, the CDR3 is TGCGCCAGCAGCTTGGAGTCAGCTCAATACAATGAGCAGTTCTTC. Translation gives CASSLESAQYNEQFF.

This clonotype has ten or more counts. The chain combines TRBV10-3 with TRBJ2-1; 11 bases are shared with TRBD1. The trim removed 6 bases at V and 6 bases at J, leaving 1 base unmatched. The CDR3 consists of 13 residues. Per germline, CDR1 ENHRY and CDR2 SYGVKD. CDR3 loop: CAIRGTGGNEQFF. CDR3 DNA sequence: TGTGCCATCAGGGGGACAGGGGGCAATGAGCAGTTCTTC.

V and J are TRBV12-3 or TRBV12-4 and TRBJ1-2, with a weak D call TRBD1 (6 bases). The CDR3 has 15 residues. Trimming shortened V by 1 base and J by 4 bases, and 13 bases separated the two germline ends. The CDR3 sequence is CASSLDPGGGYGYTF. CDR3 nucleotide sequence: TGTGCCAGCAGTTTAGACCCGGGAGGGGGCTATGGCTACACCTTC.